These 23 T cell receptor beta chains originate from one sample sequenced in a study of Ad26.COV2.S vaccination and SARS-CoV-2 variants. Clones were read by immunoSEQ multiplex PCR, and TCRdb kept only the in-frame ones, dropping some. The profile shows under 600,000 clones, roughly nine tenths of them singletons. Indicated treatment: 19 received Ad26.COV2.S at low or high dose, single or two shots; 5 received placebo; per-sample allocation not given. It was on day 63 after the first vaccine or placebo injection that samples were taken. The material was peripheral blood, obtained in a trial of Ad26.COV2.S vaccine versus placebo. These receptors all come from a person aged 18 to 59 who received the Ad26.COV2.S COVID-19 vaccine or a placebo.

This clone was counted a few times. DNA for the CDR3: TGTGCCAGCACCCACAATCTACAACAGCTCCACAACTATGGCTACACCTTC. This encodes CASTHNLQQLHNYGYTF. The chain combines TRBV28 with TRBJ1-2; unclear D gene. CDR3 length equals 17 residues. Trimming left V 7 bases short and J 2 bases short, with 23 bases between. The germline V gene has CDR1 MDHEN and CDR2 SYDVKM.

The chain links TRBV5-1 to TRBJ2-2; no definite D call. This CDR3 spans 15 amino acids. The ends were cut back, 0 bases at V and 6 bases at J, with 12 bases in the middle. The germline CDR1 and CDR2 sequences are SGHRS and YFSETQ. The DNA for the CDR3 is TGCGCCAGCAGCTTGGTGCTGGTAAAGCCCGGGGAGCTGTTTTTT. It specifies CASSLVLVKPGELFF. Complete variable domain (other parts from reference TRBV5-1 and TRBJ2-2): KAGVTQTPRYLIKTRGQQVTLSCSPISGHRSVSWYQQTPGQGLQFLFEYFSETQRNKGNFPGRFSGRQFSNSRSEMNVSTLELGDSALYLCASSLVLVKPGELFFGEGSRLTVL.

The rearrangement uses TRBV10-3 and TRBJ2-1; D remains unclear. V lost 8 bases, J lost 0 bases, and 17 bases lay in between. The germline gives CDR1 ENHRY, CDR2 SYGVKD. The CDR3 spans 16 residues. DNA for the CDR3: TGTGCCATCCGGGTTGTAGGGAACAGCTCCTACAATGAGCAGTTCTTC. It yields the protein CAIRVVGNSSYNEQFF.

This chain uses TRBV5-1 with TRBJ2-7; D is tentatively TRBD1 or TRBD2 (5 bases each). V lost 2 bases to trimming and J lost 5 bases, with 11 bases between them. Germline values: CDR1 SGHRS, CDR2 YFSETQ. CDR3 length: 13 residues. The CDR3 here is CASSFPGTHEQYF. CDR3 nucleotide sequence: TGCGCCAGCAGCTTCCCCGGGACCCACGAGCAGTACTTC.

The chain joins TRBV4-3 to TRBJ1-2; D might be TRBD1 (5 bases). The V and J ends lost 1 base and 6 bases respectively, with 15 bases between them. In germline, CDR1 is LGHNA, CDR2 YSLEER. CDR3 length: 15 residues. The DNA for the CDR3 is TGCGCCAGCAGCCAAGGATCAGCGGGGGGAAATGGCTACACCTTC. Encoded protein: CASSQGSAGGNGYTF.

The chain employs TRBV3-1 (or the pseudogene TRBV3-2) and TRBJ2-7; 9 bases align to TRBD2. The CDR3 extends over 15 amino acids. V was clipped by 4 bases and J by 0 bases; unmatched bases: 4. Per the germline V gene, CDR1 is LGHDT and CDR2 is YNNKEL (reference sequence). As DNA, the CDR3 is TGTGCCAGCAGCCGTAGCGGGGGTAGCTCCTACGAGCAGTACTTC. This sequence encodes CASSRSGGSSYEQYF.

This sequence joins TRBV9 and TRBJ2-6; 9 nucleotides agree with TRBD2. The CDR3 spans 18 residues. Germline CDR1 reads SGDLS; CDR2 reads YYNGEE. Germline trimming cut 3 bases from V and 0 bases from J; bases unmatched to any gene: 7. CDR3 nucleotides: TGTGCCAGCAGCGCCCAAGGGACTAGCACCTCTGGGGCCAACGTCCTGACTTTC. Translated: CASSAQGTSTSGANVLTF.

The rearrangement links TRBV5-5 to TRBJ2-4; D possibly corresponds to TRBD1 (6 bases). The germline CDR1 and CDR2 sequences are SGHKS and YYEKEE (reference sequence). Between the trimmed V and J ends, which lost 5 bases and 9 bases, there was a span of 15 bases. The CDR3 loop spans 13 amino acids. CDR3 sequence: CASSSPGQSIQYF. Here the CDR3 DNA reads TGTGCCAGCAGTTCTCCGGGACAAAGCATTCAGTACTTC.

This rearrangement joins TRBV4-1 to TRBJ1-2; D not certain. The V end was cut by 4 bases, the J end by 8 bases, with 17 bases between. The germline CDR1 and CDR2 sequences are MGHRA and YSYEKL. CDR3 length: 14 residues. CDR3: CASSPTLPPAGYTF. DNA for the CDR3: TGCGCCAGCAGCCCAACCCTCCCGCCCGCGGGCTACACCTTC.

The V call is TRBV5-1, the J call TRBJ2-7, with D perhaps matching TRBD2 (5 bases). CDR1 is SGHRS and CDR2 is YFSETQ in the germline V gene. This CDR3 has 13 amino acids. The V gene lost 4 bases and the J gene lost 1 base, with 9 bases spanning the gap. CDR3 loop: CASSTEGSYEQYF. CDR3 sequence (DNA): TGCGCCAGCAGCACCGAGGGATCCTACGAGCAGTACTTC.

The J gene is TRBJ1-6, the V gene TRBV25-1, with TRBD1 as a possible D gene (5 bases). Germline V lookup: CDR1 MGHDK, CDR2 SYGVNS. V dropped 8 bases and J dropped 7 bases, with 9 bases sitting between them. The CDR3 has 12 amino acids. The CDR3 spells CASGSGNSPLHF. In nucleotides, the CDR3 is TGTGCCAGCGGATCAGGGAATTCACCCCTCCACTTT.

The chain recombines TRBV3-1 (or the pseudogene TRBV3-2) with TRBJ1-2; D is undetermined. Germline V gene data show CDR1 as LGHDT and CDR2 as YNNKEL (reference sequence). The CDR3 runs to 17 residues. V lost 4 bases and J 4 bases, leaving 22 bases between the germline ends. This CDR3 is CASSPLPWRQIPYGYTF. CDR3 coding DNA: TGTGCCAGCAGCCCGCTCCCGTGGCGTCAGATCCCCTATGGCTACACCTTC.

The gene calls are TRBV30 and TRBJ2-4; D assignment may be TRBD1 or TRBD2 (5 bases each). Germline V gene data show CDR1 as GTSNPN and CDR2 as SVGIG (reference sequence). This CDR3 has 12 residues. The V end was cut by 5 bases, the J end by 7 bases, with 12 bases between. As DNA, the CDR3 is TGTGCCTGGGAGGGACGCGGCAACATTCAGTACTTC. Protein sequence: CAWEGRGNIQYF. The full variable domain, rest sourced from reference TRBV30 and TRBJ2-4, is SQTIHQWPATLVQPVGSPLSLECTVEGTSNPNLYWYRQAAGRGLQLLFYSVGIGQISSEVPQNLSASRPQDRQFILSSKKLLLSDSGFYLCAWEGRGNIQYFGAGTRLSVL.

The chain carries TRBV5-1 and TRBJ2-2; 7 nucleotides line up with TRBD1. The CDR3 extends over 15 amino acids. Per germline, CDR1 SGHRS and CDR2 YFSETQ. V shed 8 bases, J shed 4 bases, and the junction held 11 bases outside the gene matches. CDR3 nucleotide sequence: TGCGCCAGTACAAATACAGGGGTTCCCACCGGGGAGCTGTTTTTT. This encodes CASTNTGVPTGELFF. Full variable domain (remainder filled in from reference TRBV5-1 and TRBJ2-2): KAGVTQTPRYLIKTRGQQVTLSCSPISGHRSVSWYQQTPGQGLQFLFEYFSETQRNKGNFPGRFSGRQFSNSRSEMNVSTLELGDSALYLCASTNTGVPTGELFFGEGSRLTVL.

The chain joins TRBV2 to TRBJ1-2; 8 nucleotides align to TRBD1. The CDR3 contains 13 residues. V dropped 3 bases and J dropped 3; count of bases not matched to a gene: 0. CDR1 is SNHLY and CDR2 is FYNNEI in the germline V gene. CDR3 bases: TGTGCCAGCAGTGAGACAGGGGACTATGGCTACACCTTC. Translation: CASSETGDYGYTF.

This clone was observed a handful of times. CDR3 DNA: TGTGCCAGCACCAGAGGGCGGAATCAGCCCCAGCATTTT. Translated: CASTRGRNQPQHF. V gene TRBV6-5 combines with J gene TRBJ1-5; D ambiguous. V gave up 7 bases and J gave up 4 bases, with 11 bases separating them. The germline V gene encodes CDR1 MNHEY and CDR2 SVGAGI. The CDR3 runs 13 residues.

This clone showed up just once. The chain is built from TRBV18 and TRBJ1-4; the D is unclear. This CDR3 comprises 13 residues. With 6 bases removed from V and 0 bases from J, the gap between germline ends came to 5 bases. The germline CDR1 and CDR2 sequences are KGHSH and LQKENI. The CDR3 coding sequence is TGTGCCAGCTCCAAGACAACTAATGAAAAACTGTTTTTT. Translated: CASSKTTNEKLFF.

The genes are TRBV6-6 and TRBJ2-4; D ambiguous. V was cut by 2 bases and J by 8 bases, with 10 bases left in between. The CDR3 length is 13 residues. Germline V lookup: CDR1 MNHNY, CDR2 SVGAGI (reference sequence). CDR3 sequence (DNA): TGTGCCAGCAGTTACCTGTTATTGGACATTCAGTACTTC. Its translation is CASSYLLLDIQYF.

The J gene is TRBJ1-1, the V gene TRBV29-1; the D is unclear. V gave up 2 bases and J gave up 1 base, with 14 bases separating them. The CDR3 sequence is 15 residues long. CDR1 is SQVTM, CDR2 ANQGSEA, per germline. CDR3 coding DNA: TGCAGCGTTGAATCCCTCCCAAACACGAACACTGAAGCTTTCTTT. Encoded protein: CSVESLPNTNTEAFF.

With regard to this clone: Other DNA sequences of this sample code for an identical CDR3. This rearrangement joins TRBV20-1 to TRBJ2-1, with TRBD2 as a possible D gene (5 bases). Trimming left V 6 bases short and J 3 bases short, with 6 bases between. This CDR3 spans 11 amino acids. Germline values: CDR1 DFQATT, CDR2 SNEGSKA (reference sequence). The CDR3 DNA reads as TGCAGTGCAAGCGGCTACAATGAGCAGTTCTTC. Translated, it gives CSASGYNEQFF.

CDR3 DNA: TGTGCCAGCAGCCCCTCGACAACTAGTGAGCAGTTCTTC. Its translation: CASSPSTTSEQFF. The gene calls are TRBV9 and TRBJ2-1; a weak D match, TRBD2 (5 bases). V was cut by 4 bases and J by 9 bases, with 14 bases left in between. The V gene's germline CDR1 is SGDLS and CDR2 YYNGEE. The CDR3 covers 13 residues.

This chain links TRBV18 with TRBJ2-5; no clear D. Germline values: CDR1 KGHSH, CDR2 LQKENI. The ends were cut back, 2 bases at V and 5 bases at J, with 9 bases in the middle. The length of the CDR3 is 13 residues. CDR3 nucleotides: TGTGCCAGCTCACCATTGGGTCGGGAGACCCAGTACTTC. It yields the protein CASSPLGRETQYF. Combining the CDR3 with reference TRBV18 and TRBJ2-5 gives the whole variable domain NAGVMQNPRHLVRRRGQEARLRCSPMKGHSHVYWYRQLPEEGLKFMVYLQKENIIDESGMPKERFSAEFPKEGPSILRIQQVVRGDSAAYFCASSPLGRETQYFGPGTRLLVL.

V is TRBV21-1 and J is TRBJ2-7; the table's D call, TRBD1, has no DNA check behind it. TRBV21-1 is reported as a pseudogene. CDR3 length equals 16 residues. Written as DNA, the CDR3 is TGTGCCAGCAGCAAAGCCATGACAGGGGCGCCCTACGAGCAGTACTTC. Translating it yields CASSKAMTGAPYEQYF.